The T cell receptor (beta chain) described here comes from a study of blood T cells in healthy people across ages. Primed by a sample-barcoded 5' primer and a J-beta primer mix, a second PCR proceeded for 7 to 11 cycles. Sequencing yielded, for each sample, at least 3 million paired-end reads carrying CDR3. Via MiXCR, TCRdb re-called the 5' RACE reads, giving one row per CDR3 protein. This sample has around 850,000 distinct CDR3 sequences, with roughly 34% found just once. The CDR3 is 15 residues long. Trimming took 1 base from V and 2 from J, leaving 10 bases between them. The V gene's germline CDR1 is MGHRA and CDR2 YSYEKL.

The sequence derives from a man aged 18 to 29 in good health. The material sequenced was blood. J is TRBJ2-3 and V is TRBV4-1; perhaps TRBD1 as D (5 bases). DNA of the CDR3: TGCGCCAGCAGCCAAGTTCGCAGGGACACAGATACGCAGTATTTT. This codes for CASSQVRRDTDTQYF.